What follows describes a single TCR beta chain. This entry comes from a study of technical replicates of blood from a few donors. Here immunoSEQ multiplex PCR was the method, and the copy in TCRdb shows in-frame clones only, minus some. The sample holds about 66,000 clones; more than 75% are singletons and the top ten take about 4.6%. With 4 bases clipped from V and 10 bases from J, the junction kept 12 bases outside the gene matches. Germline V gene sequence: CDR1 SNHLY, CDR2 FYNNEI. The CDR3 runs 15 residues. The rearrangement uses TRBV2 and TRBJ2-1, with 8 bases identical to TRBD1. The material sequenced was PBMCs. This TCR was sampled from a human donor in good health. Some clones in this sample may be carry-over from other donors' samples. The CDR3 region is CASSATGVPGQEQFF. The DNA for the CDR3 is TGTGCCAGCAGTGCGACAGGGGTCCCCGGTCAGGAGCAGTTCTTC. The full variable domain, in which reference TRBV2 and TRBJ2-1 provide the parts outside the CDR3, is EPEVTQTPSHQVTQMGQEVILRCVPISNHLYFYWYRQILGQKVEFLVSFYNNEISEKSEIFDDQFSVERPDGSNFTLKIRSTKLEDSAMYFCASSATGVPGQEQFFGPGTRLTVL.